Sequencing of this T cell receptor (beta chain) was carried out in a study of breast tumors, draining lymph nodes, adjacent tissues. The study's findings and limits: Findings are consistent with lymph node origin and intratumoral expansion of most tumor T cells. The lymph node origin of tumor T cells was framed as consistent with a hypothesis, not demonstrated. Tumor repertoires ranked between lymph nodes and nontumor tissue in diversity, with V and J gene preferences. Compared with basal-like, luminal-like tumors shared significantly more repertoire with nontumor tissue.

About this clonotype itself: Its antigen is undetermined.

One entry per CDR3 protein results from TCRdb running MiXCR on the multiplex PCR reads. The sample includes about 15,000 distinct CDR3 sequences, roughly 64% seen only once; the top ten take approximately 20%. Per germline, CDR1 SNHLY and CDR2 FYNNEI. This CDR3 is 12 amino acids long. V gave up 7 bases and J gave up 10 bases, with 11 bases separating them. Input material: tumor-adjacent breast tissue. This sequence originates from a female donor with breast cancer. Some clones in this sample may be carry-over from other donors' samples. This chain uses TRBV2 with TRBJ1-6; possible D gene TRBD1, 5 bases. CDR3 region: CASTRWDSPLHF. The CDR3 region has the DNA TGTGCCAGCACCCGGTGGGACTCACCCCTCCACTTT.